Sequencing of this TCR beta chain was carried out in a study of T-cell memory formation after mild COVID-19 (dated by TCRdb to the early 2020s). Some background on the complete study: TCR sequence clusters from the two donors were largely donor specific. The cohort was made up of two young adult volunteers, one female and one male, who were previously healthy. In two donors, T-cell clones that expanded and contracted after mild COVID-19 were followed by sequencing TCRalpha and TCRbeta repertoires longitudinally.

The germline V gene sets CDR1 to SGHRS and CDR2 to YFSETQ. V and J are trimmed by 0 bases and 11 bases, and the gene matches miss 5 bases of the junction. The CDR3 runs 14 amino acids, cysteine and phenylalanine included. The read is trimmed to its CDR3 DNA, 42 bases read in frame from base 1. Broad study findings and their caveats: Balanced CD4/CD8 phenotypes were observed for clones contracting from day 15 to 85, whereas a bias towards CD4+ was observed for a second wave of clones expanding from day 15 to 37. The second-wave clones that peaked on day 37 were not confirmed to be SARS-CoV-2 specific. Only a couple of mild cases were covered by the study, and larger cohorts that include severe cases with pre-infection samples were considered necessary. Contracting CD4+ clones turned up mainly in the CM and EM memory subsets, whereas EMRA was where CD8+ clones were enriched. The detection of some responding clones in pre-infection memory suggests that pre-existing cross-reactive memory T cells joined the SARS-CoV-2 response.

This clonotype was observed at least ten times. Its antigen is unknown. No per-base quality is available; no much larger clone lies one base away. Ficoll-Paque density gradient centrifugation was the method used to isolate PBMCs. Instrument on record: Illumina NovaSeq 6000. Using 5'RACE with constant-segment primers, TCRalpha and TCRbeta cDNA libraries were constructed, with sample barcodes and unique molecular identifiers added in the process. RNA was extracted from every sample with Trizol reagent. The libraries were amplified in two PCR steps, and the second step added a second sample barcode and Illumina TruSeq adapters. Sequencing of the libraries was done on an Illumina NovaSeq, producing 2 x 150 bp paired-end reads. Per the source publication's procedure: Reads were demultiplexed and collapsed into UMI-guided consensus sequences with migec v1.2.7. With mixcr v2.1.11, UMI consensuses were aligned to TRA and TRB V and J templates and assembled into clonotypes. Expanded or contracted clonotypes were those called significant by both edgeR and NoisET, with noise models trained on biological replicates. edgeR calls used a false discovery rate-adjusted p below 0.01 and a log2 fold-change threshold of 1. As an exploratory analysis of dynamics, max-normalized trajectories of the 1000 most abundant clonotypes were examined with PCA combined with hierarchical clustering. Separately sequenced CD4+ and CD8+ repertoires were used to assign a CD4 or CD8 phenotype to each responding clone. Through fastp at Q25 and MiXCR, TCRdb rebuilt clones from the public reads, retaining in-frame beta chains. Each entry is one CDR3 protein sequence, shown with its most common DNA and genes. These V and J calls are TCRdb output, not the study's own analysis. The sample profile shows more than 25,000 distinct CDR3 sequences; roughly 7% of them were found once. Jointly, the top ten make up 14% of the sample.

The chain is assembled from TRBV5-1 and TRBJ2-2; a stretch of 9 junction bases matches TRBD2. Sequencing used PBMCs or a T cell subset sorted from them (not recorded which). This receptor was identified in an adult woman who had mild COVID-19 (a few samples of this study predate the infection). The sample titles of this study are shuffled in the database, so cell type and time point are left out; the donor was told from shared clones. The CDR3 region reads CASSLGLAVIELFF. At the DNA level, the sequence is TGCGCCAGCAGCTTGGGACTAGCGGTGATAGAGCTGTTTTTT.